The 18 T cell receptor beta chains below all came from one sample that was sequenced in a study of T cells expressing NK-cell markers. TCRdb reworked the 5' RACE reads into one entry per CDR3 protein, no DNA. The table lists 300,000 to 500,000 distinct CDR3 sequences. Source material: blood T cells: a sorted CD56 or NKG2C T cell subset, CD4+ or CD8+ T cells, or bulk PBMC T cells (not recorded which). These TCRs come from a woman aged 45-65 years in good health.

The chain recombines TRBV30 with TRBJ2-1; TCRdb reports TRBD1, a call that lacks DNA to check it against. This CDR3 has 15 amino acids. Germline loops: CDR1 GTSNPN, CDR2 SVGIG (reference sequence). Here the CDR3 reads CAWSITGGGYNEQFF.

The rearrangement joins TRBV12-3 or TRBV12-4 to TRBJ2-1; as DNA is missing, the TRBD2 call by TCRdb cannot be tested. This CDR3 is built from 14 residues. The CDR3 spells CATVHQIGAREQFF.

The J gene is TRBJ1-3, the V gene TRBV14. Germline V gene lookup returns CDR1 SGHDN and CDR2 FVKESK. The CDR3 has 14 residues. The CDR3 spells CASSQGGPGNTIYF. The full variable domain, rest sourced from reference TRBV14 and TRBJ1-3, is EAGVTQFPSHSVIEKGQTVTLRCDPISGHDNLYWYRRVMGKEIKFLLHFVKESKQDESGMPNNRFLAERTGGTYSTLKVQPAELEDSGVYFCASSQGGPGNTIYFGEGSWLTVV.

The CDR3 here is CSAKTGNPEKLFF. V usage is TRBV29-1 and J usage is TRBJ1-4; with no DNA, the TCRdb D assignment of TRBD1 cannot be verified. CDR1 SQVTM and CDR2 ANQGSEA come from the germline V gene. The length of the CDR3 is 13 residues. The full variable domain, with the rest looked up from reference TRBV29-1 and TRBJ1-4, is SAVISQKPSRDICQRGTSLTIQCQVDSQVTMMFWYRQQPGQSLTLIATANQGSEATYESGFVIDKFPISRPNLTFSTLTVSNMSPEDSSIYLCSAKTGNPEKLFFGSGTQLSVL.

This chain uses TRBV4-1 with TRBJ2-1; TCRdb lists TRBD1, though no DNA is available to test this call. This CDR3 spans 15 amino acids. Germline CDR1 MGHRA, CDR2 YSYEKL. Here the CDR3 reads CASSQEGRIGGEQFF.

This sequence joins TRBV5-1 and TRBJ2-5; TCRdb's D gene call, TRBD1, goes unchecked for lack of DNA. The germline V gene has CDR1 SGHRS and CDR2 YFSETQ. The CDR3 totals 12 residues. CDR3 loop: CASSSPLETQYF.

The chain is built from TRBV12-3 or TRBV12-4 and TRBJ2-1. This CDR3 spans 15 amino acids. CDR3 sequence reads: CASSLQAGLYNEQFF.

The rearrangement joins TRBV7-2 to TRBJ1-3. Germline CDR1 SGHTA, CDR2 FQGNSA. The CDR3 consists of 14 residues. CDR3: CASSLGVGGNTIYF.

The chain uses TRBV6-2 or TRBV6-3 and TRBJ2-1; the D gene TCRdb calls, TRBD2, cannot be checked with no DNA. The germline gives CDR1 MNHEY, CDR2 SVGEGT. The length of the CDR3 is 15 residues. The CDR3 reads CASSRTSGAYNEQFF.

The chain employs TRBV12-3 or TRBV12-4 and TRBJ1-6. This CDR3 is 14 amino acids long. CDR3 region: CASSLWVQNSPLHF.

This chain links TRBV29-1 with TRBJ2-2; with no DNA, the TCRdb D assignment of TRBD2 cannot be verified. The CDR3 consists of 13 residues. Per the germline V gene, CDR1 is SQVTM and CDR2 is ANQGSEA. CDR3 loop: CSAVLAGAGELFF.

The J gene is TRBJ2-1, the V gene TRBV7-7; lacking DNA, the TRBD2 call made by TCRdb goes unchecked. Germline V CDR1 and CDR2: SSHAT, FNYEAQ (reference sequence). This CDR3 has 16 amino acids. The CDR3 loop reads CASSWGLAGARDEQFF.

The chain joins TRBV7-8 to TRBJ2-2; the TRBD1 assignment by TCRdb is unverifiable without DNA. The CDR3 is 16 residues long. The germline V gene has CDR1 SGHVS and CDR2 FQNEAQ. CDR3 amino acids: CASTEDSDFSAGELFF.

The rearrangement joins TRBV6-5 to TRBJ2-1; TCRdb designates TRBD1, a call that cannot be tested without DNA. The CDR3 is made up of 13 amino acids. Germline CDR1 MNHEY, CDR2 SVGAGI. The CDR3 sequence is CASSYVSTGGQFF.

The genes are TRBV5-1 and TRBJ2-3; with no DNA, the TCRdb D assignment of TRBD1 cannot be verified. The CDR3 has 15 residues. Germline V CDR1 and CDR2: SGHRS, YFSETQ. CDR3: CASSLEGTGYATQYF.

The CDR3 reads CASSPQAGPSSYNEQFF. The V call is TRBV4-1, the J call TRBJ2-1. This CDR3 contains 17 residues. Germline loops: CDR1 MGHRA, CDR2 YSYEKL.

The rearrangement uses TRBV7-9 and TRBJ1-4. Germline CDR1 is SEHNR and CDR2 is FQNEAQ (reference sequence). The CDR3 extends over 15 amino acids. The chain's CDR3 is CASSLEGSENEKLFF.

The genes are TRBV4-2 and TRBJ2-1; TCRdb names TRBD1, which stays unverified in the absence of DNA. The CDR3 has 15 amino acids. Germline lookup yields CDR1 LGHNA and CDR2 YNFKEQ. Here the CDR3 reads CASSPRGLGSAEQFF.